This T cell receptor (beta chain) emerged from a study of T cells in Graves' hyperthyroidism and ophthalmopathy. Study in general: Upon initial diagnosis and before any treatment, peripheral blood was collected.

TCR beta CDR3 region amplification was performed from RNA transcripts. The HTBI primer set served for first-round RT-PCR of the TCR CDR3. One entry per CDR3 protein results from TCRdb running MiXCR on the multiplex PCR reads. The table lists a few hundred thousand distinct CDR3 sequences, around a sixth of them singletons. Trimming removed 0 bases at V and 5 bases at J, with 8 bases between. Germline V gene lookup returns CDR1 ENHRY and CDR2 SYGVKD. The length of the CDR3 is 14 residues. Lactation, pregnancy, other autoimmune disease or uncontrolled infection led to exclusion of patients. The source material was blood. The chain uses TRBV10-3 and TRBJ1-5, with D tentatively TRBD1 (5 bases). The source of this sequence is a man aged 18 to 29 with Graves' ophthalmopathy. This CDR3 reads CAISESQGYQPQHF. DNA of the CDR3: TGTGCCATCAGTGAGTCGCAGGGATATCAGCCCCAGCATTTT.